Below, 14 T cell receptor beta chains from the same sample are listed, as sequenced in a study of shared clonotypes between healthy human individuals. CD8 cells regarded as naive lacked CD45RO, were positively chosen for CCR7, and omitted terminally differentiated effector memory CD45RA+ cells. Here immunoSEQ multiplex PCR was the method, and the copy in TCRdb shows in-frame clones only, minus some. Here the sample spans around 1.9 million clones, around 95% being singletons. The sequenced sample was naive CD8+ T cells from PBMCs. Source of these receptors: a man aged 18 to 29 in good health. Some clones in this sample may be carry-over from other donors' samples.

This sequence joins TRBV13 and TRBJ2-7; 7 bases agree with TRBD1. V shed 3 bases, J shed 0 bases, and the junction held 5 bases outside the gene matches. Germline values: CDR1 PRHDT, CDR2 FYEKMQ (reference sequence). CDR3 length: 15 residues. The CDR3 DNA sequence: TGTGCCAGCAGCTTGAGCCGGGACAGCTCCTACGAGCAGTACTTC. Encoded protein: CASSLSRDSSYEQYF. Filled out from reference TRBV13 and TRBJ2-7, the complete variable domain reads AAGVIQSPRHLIKEKRETATLKCYPIPRHDTVYWYQQGPGQDPQFLISFYEKMQSDKGSIPDRFSAQQFSDYHSELNMSSLELGDSALYFCASSLSRDSSYEQYFGPGTRLTVT.

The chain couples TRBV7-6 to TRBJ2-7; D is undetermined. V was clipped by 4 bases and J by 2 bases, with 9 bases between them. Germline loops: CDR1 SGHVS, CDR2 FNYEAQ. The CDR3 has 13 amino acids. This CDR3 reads CASSYGTTYEQYF. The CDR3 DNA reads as TGTGCCAGCAGCTACGGAACTACCTACGAGCAGTACTTC.

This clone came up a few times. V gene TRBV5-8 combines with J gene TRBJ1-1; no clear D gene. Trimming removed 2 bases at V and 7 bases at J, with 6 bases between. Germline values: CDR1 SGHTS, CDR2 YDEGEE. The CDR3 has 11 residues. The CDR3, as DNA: TGTGCCAGCAGCTTCAGGTATGAAGCTTTCTTT. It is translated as CASSFRYEAFF.

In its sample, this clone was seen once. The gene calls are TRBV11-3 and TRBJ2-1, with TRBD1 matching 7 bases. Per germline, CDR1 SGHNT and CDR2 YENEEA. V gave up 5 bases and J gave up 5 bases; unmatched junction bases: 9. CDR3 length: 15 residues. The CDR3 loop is CASSAARTGHNEQFF. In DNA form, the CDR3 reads TGTGCCAGCAGCGCAGCAAGGACAGGCCACAATGAGCAGTTCTTC. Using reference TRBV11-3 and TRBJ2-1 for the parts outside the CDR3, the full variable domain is EAGVVQSPRYKIIEKKQPVAFWCNPISGHNTLYWYLQNLGQGPELLIRYENEEAVDDSQLPKDRFSAERLKGVDSTLKIQPAELGDSAVYLCASSAARTGHNEQFFGPGTRLTVL.

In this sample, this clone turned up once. As DNA, the CDR3 is TGTGCCAGCAGCTCATACCCTCGATTAGGGAACACTGAAGCTTTCTTT. Translated, it gives CASSSYPRLGNTEAFF. The J gene is TRBJ1-1, the V gene TRBV7-2; the D is unclear. From germline, CDR1 is SGHTA and CDR2 FQGNSA. Trimming cost V 4 bases and J 1 base, with 16 bases left between them. The CDR3 is 16 amino acids.

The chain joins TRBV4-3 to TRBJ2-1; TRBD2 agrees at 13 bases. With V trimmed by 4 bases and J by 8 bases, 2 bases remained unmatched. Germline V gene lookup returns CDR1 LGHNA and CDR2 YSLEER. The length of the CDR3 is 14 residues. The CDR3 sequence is CASSPGLAGDEQFF. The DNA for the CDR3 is TGCGCCAGCAGCCCCGGACTAGCGGGAGATGAGCAGTTCTTC.

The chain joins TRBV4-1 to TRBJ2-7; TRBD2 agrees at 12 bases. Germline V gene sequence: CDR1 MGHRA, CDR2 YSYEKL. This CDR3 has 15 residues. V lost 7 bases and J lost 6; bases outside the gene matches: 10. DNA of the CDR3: TGCGCCAGCAACCTAGCGGGAGGGCCTGTCGGCGAGCAGTACTTC. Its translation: CASNLAGGPVGEQYF.

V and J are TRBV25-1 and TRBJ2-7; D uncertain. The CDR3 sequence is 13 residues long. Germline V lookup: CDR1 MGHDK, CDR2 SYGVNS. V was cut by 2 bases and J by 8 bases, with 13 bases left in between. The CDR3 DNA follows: TGTGCCAGCAGTGAACTCGGACCTACGCAGCAGTACTTC. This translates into CASSELGPTQQYF.

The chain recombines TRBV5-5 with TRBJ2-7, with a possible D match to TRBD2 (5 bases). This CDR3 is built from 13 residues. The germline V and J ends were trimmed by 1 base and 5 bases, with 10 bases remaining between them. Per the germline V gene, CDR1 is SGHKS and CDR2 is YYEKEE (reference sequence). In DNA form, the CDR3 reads TGTGCCAGCAGCTTGAGTTCCGGGGACGAGCAGTACTTC. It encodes CASSLSSGDEQYF.

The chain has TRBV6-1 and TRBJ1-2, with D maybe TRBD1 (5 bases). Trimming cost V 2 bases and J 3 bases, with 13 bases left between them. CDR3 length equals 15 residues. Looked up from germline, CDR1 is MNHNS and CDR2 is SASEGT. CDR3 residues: CASSERQGSHYGYTF. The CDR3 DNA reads TGTGCCAGCAGTGAAAGGCAGGGATCACACTATGGCTACACCTTC.

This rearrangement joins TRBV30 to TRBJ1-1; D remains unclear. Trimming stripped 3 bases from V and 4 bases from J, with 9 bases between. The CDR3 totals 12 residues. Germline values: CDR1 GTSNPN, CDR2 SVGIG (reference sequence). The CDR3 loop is CAWSGEPTEAFF. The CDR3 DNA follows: TGTGCCTGGAGCGGGGAACCCACTGAAGCTTTCTTT.

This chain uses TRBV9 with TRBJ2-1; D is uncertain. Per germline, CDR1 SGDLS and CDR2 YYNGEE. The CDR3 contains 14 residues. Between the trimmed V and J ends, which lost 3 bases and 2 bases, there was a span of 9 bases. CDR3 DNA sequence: TGTGCCAGCAGCGCCCACCGGACCTACAATGAGCAGTTCTTC. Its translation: CASSAHRTYNEQFF.

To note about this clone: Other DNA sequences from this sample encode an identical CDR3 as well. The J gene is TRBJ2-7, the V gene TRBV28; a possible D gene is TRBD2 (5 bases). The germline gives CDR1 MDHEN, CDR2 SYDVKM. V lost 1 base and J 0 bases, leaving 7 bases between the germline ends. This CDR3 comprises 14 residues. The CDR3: CASSLSGNSYEQYF. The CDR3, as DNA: TGTGCCAGCAGTTTATCCGGGAACTCCTACGAGCAGTACTTC. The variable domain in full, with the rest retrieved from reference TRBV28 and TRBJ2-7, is DVKVTQSSRYLVKRTGEKVFLECVQDMDHENMFWYRQDPGLGLRLIYFSYDVKMKEKGDIPEGYSVSREKKERFSLILESASTNQTSMYLCASSLSGNSYEQYFGPGTRLTVT.

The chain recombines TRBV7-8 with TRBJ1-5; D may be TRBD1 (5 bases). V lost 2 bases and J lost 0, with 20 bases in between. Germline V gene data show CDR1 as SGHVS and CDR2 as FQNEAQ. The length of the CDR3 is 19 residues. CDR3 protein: CASSLTAGGRDNSNQPQHF. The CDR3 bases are TGTGCCAGCAGCTTAACGGCCGGGGGGAGGGATAATAGCAATCAGCCCCAGCATTTT. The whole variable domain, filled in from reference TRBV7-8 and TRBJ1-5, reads GAGVSQSPRYKVAKRGQDVALRCDPISGHVSLFWYQQALGQGPEFLTYFQNEAQLDKSGLPSDRFFAERPEGSVSTLKIQRTQQEDSAVYLCASSLTAGGRDNSNQPQHFGDGTRLSIL.